This record looks at one T cell receptor (beta chain) sequence and its context. The antigen remains undetermined. Genes and germline are mouse. The read ends 4 residues before the CDR3 terminus; that terminus is restored from the germline J gene. Cell sorting was performed on pooled cutaneous lymph node cells with CD4, CD8alpha, NKG2D, NKG2ACE and other markers. Germline CDR1 SGHDT, CDR2 FRDEAV. This CDR3 spans 17 amino acids. V trimming: 4 bases; J trimming: 2 bases; junction bases outside the gene matches: 11. After isolation, RNA underwent reverse transcription to generate cDNA as the sequencing template. Only in-frame clones appear in the TCRdb table, and some are missing; sequencing was by immunoSEQ multiplex PCR. In total the sample includes 200,000 to 300,000 clones, none of them seen once. The source of the sample is a study of CD8+ T cells in alopecia areata. For the study at large: The authors grafted skin from approximately 6-12-month-old C3H/HeJ donors with spontaneous alopecia onto approximately 6-10-week-old female C3H/HeJ mice. Study-wide results and caveats: Unlike in mice, where it was clearer, TCR sharing across patients was less clear, possibly HLA-related.

The chain joins TRBV14 to TRBJ2-3; 9 bases fit TRBD2. The receptor's source is a C3H/HeJ mouse with alopecia areata. Mice of this strain are of MHC haplotype H2-k. Input material: CD4+ T cells sorted from a lymph node. The CDR3 spells CASSPPTGGLIAETLYF. The DNA read from the CDR3 is TGTGCCAGCAGTCCACCGACTGGGGGATTGATTGCAGAA. Full variable domain (remainder filled in from reference TRBV14 and TRBJ2-3): EAGVTQSPRYAVLQEGQAVSFWCDPISGHDTLYWYQQPRDQGPQLLVYFRDEAVIDNSQLPSDRFSAVRPKGTNSTLKIQSAKQGDTATYLCASSPPTGGLIAETLYFGSGTRLTVL.